Sequencing of this T cell receptor (beta chain) was carried out in a study of T-cell reconstitution after alpha-beta-depleted transplantation in children. A TCRbeta library incorporating unique molecular identifiers was prepared. In TCRdb, the PCR reads were re-called with MiXCR into one record per CDR3 protein. The data show around 400,000 distinct CDR3 sequences, just over 20% seen once. This clonotype has at least ten counts. Compared with germline, one end of the junction differs, possibly owing to a read error. Germline CDR1 SQVTM, CDR2 ANQGSEA. The CDR3 is made up of 13 amino acids. The origin of this receptor is a human donor who donated a stem cell graft to a child with acute myeloid leukemia. V and J are TRBV29-1 and TRBJ1-1; no definite D call. Sample: PBMCs from the stem cell graft donor, taken from the stem cell graft. In nucleotides, the CDR3 is TGCAGCGTGGAAGGTGTTGAGGGCACTGAAGCTTTCTTT. Translation gives CSVEGVEGTEAFF. Full variable domain (remainder filled in from reference TRBV29-1 and TRBJ1-1): SAVISQKPSRDICQRGTSLTIQCQVDSQVTMMFWYRQQPGQSLTLIATANQGSEATYESGFVIDKFPISRPNLTFSTLTVSNMSPEDSSIYLCSVEGVEGTEAFFGQGTRLTVV.